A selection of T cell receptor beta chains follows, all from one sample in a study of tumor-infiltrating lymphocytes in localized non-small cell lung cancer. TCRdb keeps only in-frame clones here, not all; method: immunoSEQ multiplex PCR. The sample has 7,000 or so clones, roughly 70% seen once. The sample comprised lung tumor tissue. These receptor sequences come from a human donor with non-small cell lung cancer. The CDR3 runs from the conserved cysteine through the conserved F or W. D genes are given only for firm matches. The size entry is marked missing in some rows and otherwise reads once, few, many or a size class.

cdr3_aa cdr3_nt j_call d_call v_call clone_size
CASSLLVYPYEQYF TGTGCCAGCAGCTTATTGGTCTACCCCTACGAGCAGTACTTC TRBJ2-7 - TRBV7-2 -
CASSLGRTEIF TGTGCCAGCAGCTTAGGTAGGACAGAAATCTTT TRBJ1-1 - TRBV11-2 -
CASSSNVGGTNEKLFF TGCGCCAGCAGCTCAAACGTCGGGGGGACTAATGAAAAACTGTTTTTT TRBJ1-4 - TRBV5-1 -
CASSPSGQGRSAEQYF TGTGCCAGCTCACCATCGGGACAGGGGAGGTCTGCCGAGCAGTACTTC TRBJ2-7 TRBD1 TRBV18 -
CASSQEDGSSYEQYF TGCGCCAGCAGCCAAGAGGACGGGAGCTCCTACGAGCAGTACTTC TRBJ2-7 - TRBV4-3 -
CASSPAATANEKLFF TGTGCCAGCTCACCGGCGGCAACAGCTAATGAAAAACTGTTTTTT TRBJ1-4 - TRBV18 -
CASSHPGLAGGPDRDTQYF TGCGCCAGCAGCCACCCGGGACTAGCGGGGGGCCCTGATAGGGATACGCAGTATTTT TRBJ2-3 TRBD2 TRBV4-1 -
CASSQGAFGNTIYF TGCGCCAGCAGCCAAGGGGCCTTTGGAAACACCATATATTTT TRBJ1-3 - TRBV4-1 -
CASSHFRTAVSNQPQHF TGTGCCAGCAGCCACTTCCGGACGGCAGTTAGCAATCAGCCCCAGCATTTT TRBJ1-5 - TRBV5-6 -
CASSRYGGVTDTQYF TGTGCCAGCAGCCGCTACGGGGGTGTCACAGATACGCAGTATTTT TRBJ2-3 - TRBV13 once
CASSPSSTTNEAFF TGCGCCAGCAGCCCCTCATCCACAACAAACGAAGCTTTCTTT TRBJ1-1 - TRBV5-1 once
CASSERLSNTEAFF TGCGCCAGCAGTGAAAGACTGAGCAACACTGAAGCTTTCTTT TRBJ1-1 - TRBV10-1 -
CASSLIGTQSSYEQYF TGTGCCAGCAGCTTGATAGGGACTCAAAGCTCCTACGAGCAGTACTTC TRBJ2-7 - TRBV5-6 -
CASSFSGASYEQYF TGCGCCAGCAGCTTTAGCGGCGCCTCCTACGAGCAGTACTTC TRBJ2-7 - TRBV5-1 -
CASSARTEYSNQPQHF TGTGCCAGCAGCGCTCGGACAGAATATAGCAATCAGCCCCAGCATTTT TRBJ1-5 - TRBV21-1 few
CASTSKYGYTF TGTGCCAGCACCTCCAAGTATGGCTACACCTTC TRBJ1-2 - TRBV28 -
CASSQEGTGSKAFF TGCGCCAGCAGCCAAGAAGGGACCGGATCTAAAGCTTTCTTT TRBJ1-1 - TRBV4-1 once
CASSSHPGGTEAFF TGTGCCAGCAGTTCCCACCCAGGGGGTACTGAAGCTTTCTTT TRBJ1-1 TRBD1 TRBV6-5 -
CASSTGRGGTEAFF TGTGCCAGTAGTACAGGGAGAGGGGGCACTGAAGCTTTCTTT TRBJ1-1 - TRBV19 -
CAISDPWGTGGTGELFF TGTGCCATCAGTGACCCCTGGGGGACCGGGGGCACCGGGGAGCTGTTTTTT TRBJ2-2 - TRBV6-1 -
CASSSALGQGKNNEQYF TGTGCCAGCAGCTCGGCCCTGGGACAGGGGAAGAACAACGAGCAGTACTTC TRBJ2-7 TRBD1 TRBV7-9 -
CASSRQGLGQETQYF TGTGCCAGCAGTCGACAGGGGCTGGGGCAAGAGACCCAGTACTTC TRBJ2-5 TRBD1 TRBV6-1 -
CASTTGKTQYF TGTGCCAGCACCACAGGGAAGACCCAGTACTTC TRBJ2-5 - TRBV6-1 -
CATSKGGSSYEQYF TGTGCCACCAGCAAAGGCGGGAGCTCCTACGAGCAGTACTTC TRBJ2-7 TRBD2 TRBV15 -
CASSYSPRGSGTQYF TGTGCCAGCAGTTACTCACCGCGGGGGTCGGGGACCCAGTACTTC TRBJ2-5 TRBD2 TRBV6-5 -
CASSPGLAGRGDTQYF TGTGCCAGCAGCCCGGGACTAGCGGGGCGAGGGGATACGCAGTATTTT TRBJ2-3 TRBD2 TRBV5-6 -
CASSYSRGWYEAFF TGTGCCAGCAGTTACTCAAGAGGGTGGTACGAAGCTTTCTTT TRBJ1-1 - TRBV6-5 -
CASSAGTSGGVPSTDTQYF TGCGCCAGCAGCGCCGGGACTAGCGGGGGCGTACCTAGCACAGATACGCAGTATTTT TRBJ2-3 TRBD2 TRBV5-1 -
CASSLDLGEKLFF TGCGCCAGCAGCTTGGATCTGGGGGAAAAACTGTTTTTT TRBJ1-4 - TRBV5-1 few
CASSAVSNEKLFF TGCGCCAGCAGTGCTGTTTCTAATGAAAAACTGTTTTTT TRBJ1-4 - TRBV5-1 few
CASSLGGNTEAFF TGTGCCAGCAGCTTAGGCGGGAACACTGAAGCTTTCTTT TRBJ1-1 - TRBV11-3 large
CASSVGDLGGSYEQYF TGTGCCAGCAGCGTAGGAGATTTGGGGGGCTCCTACGAGCAGTACTTC TRBJ2-7 - TRBV9 few
CAWSRSGTSGTTRNNEQFF TGTGCCTGGAGTCGGTCCGGGACGAGCGGAACCACTAGGAACAATGAGCAGTTCTTC TRBJ2-1 - TRBV30 few
CASSYSGTGVYEQYF TGTGCCAGCAGTTATTCCGGGACAGGGGTCTACGAGCAGTACTTC TRBJ2-7 TRBD1 TRBV6-5 -
CASSLGVSVDYGYTF TGTGCCAGCAGCTTGGGGGTAAGCGTCGACTATGGCTACACCTTC TRBJ1-2 - TRBV5-4 -
CASRDGYSREAFF TGTGCCAGCAGGGACGGGTATTCCAGGGAAGCTTTCTTT TRBJ1-1 - TRBV6-6 -
CARTGTGVLGNTIYF TGTGCCAGGACCGGGACAGGGGTTCTAGGAAACACCATATATTTT TRBJ1-3 TRBD1 TRBV25-1 -
CASSLVGEQYF TGTGCCAGCAGCTTAGTTGGCGAGCAGTACTTC TRBJ2-7 - TRBV7-6 -
CASSQETGHNYGYTF TGCGCCAGCAGCCAAGAGACGGGGCATAACTATGGCTACACCTTC TRBJ1-2 - TRBV4-1 -
CASSSGGGQETQYF TGTGCCAGCAGCTCCGGGGGGGGGCAAGAGACCCAGTACTTC TRBJ2-5 TRBD2 TRBV7-2 -
CASSYAGLNTEAFF TGTGCCAGCAGTTACGCAGGCCTGAACACTGAAGCTTTCTTT TRBJ1-1 - TRBV6-6 -
CASSVTGQSTEAFF TGTGCCAGCAGTGTTACAGGGCAGAGCACTGAAGCTTTCTTT TRBJ1-1 - TRBV2 -